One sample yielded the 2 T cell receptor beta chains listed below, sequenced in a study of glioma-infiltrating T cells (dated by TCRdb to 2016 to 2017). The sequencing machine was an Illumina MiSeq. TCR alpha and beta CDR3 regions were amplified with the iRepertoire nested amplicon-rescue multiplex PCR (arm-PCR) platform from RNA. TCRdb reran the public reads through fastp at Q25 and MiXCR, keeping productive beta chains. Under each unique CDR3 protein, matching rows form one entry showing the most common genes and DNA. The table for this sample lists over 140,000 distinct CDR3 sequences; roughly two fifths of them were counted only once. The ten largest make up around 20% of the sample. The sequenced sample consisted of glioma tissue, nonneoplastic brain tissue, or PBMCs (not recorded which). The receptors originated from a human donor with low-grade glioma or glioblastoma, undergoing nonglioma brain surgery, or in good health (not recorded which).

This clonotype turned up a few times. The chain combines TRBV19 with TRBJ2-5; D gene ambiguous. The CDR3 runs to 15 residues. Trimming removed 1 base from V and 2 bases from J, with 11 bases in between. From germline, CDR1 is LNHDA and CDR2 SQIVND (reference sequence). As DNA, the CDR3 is TGTGCCAGTAGTATAGTGGACGTTCCTCAAGAGACCCAGTACTTC. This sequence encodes CASSIVDVPQETQYF.

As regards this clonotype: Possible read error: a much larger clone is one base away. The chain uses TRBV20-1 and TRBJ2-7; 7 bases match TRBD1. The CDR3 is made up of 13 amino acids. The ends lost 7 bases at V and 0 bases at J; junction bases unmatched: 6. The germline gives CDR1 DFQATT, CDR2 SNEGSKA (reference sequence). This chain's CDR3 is CSVSGTDSYEQYF. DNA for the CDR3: TGCAGTGTGTCCGGGACAGACTCCTACGAGCAGTACTTC.